Listed here are 7 T cell receptor beta chains from one sample, sequenced in a study of PD-1 blockade in classical Hodgkin lymphoma. Every one of the patients relapsed after autologous stem cell transplantation (brentuximab vedotin exposure was variable). Sequenced by immunoSEQ multiplex PCR; TCRdb stores in-frame clones only, minus some. The sample has about 13,000 clones; 82% are singletons. The sample in question was peripheral blood mononuclear cells (PBMCs), obtained at baseline. Receptor source: a human donor with classical Hodgkin lymphoma.

The chain uses TRBV18 and TRBJ1-1, with D possibly TRBD1 on 5 matching bases. CDR1 KGHSH and CDR2 LQKENI come from the germline V gene. This CDR3 contains 12 residues. Trimming took off 4 bases at V and 12 bases at J, with 15 bases between the two ends. This CDR3 reads CASSLLRDGTFF. The CDR3 region has the DNA TGTGCCAGCTCACTCCTCAGGGATGGCACTTTCTTT.

The chain combines TRBV9 with TRBJ2-3, with 12 bases that match TRBD2. The CDR3 sequence is 19 residues long. The trim removed 0 bases at V and 1 base at J, leaving 9 bases unmatched. Germline V gene sequence: CDR1 SGDLS, CDR2 YYNGEE. Here the CDR3 reads CASSVASQGTSGRTDTQYF. CDR3 nucleotide sequence: TGTGCCAGCAGCGTAGCTTCACAGGGGACTAGCGGGCGCACAGATACGCAGTATTTT.

In its sample, this clone was seen once. This sequence joins TRBV5-6 and TRBJ1-2; D possibly corresponds to TRBD1 (6 bases). This CDR3 has 14 residues. Germline assignment: CDR1 SGHDT and CDR2 YYEEEE. The V gene lost 4 bases and the J gene lost 8 bases, with 18 bases spanning the gap. The CDR3 region has the DNA TGTGCCAGCAGCCGGTTCACAGGGAGGGGCGGCTACACCTTC. It encodes CASSRFTGRGGYTF.

The chain recombines TRBV6-6 with TRBJ1-2, with TRBD1 as a possible D gene (6 bases). CDR1 is MNHNY and CDR2 is SVGAGI in the germline V gene (reference sequence). This CDR3 is 14 amino acids long. The ends were cut back, 7 bases at V and 0 bases at J, with 12 bases in the middle. Written as DNA, the CDR3 is TGTGCCAGCAATCCGGGACACCCTAACTATGGCTACACCTTC. Translating gives CASNPGHPNYGYTF.

V and J are TRBV5-1 and TRBJ2-2, with a weak D call TRBD1 (5 bases). This CDR3 is 17 amino acids long. Germline V gene data show CDR1 as SGHRS and CDR2 as YFSETQ. V lost 1 base and J 2 bases, leaving 15 bases between the germline ends. The chain's CDR3 is CASSLWGEQLNTGELFF. The CDR3 DNA is TGCGCCAGCAGCTTGTGGGGCGAGCAACTAAACACCGGGGAGCTGTTTTTT. Full variable domain (outside the CDR3, taken from reference TRBV5-1 and TRBJ2-2): KAGVTQTPRYLIKTRGQQVTLSCSPISGHRSVSWYQQTPGQGLQFLFEYFSETQRNKGNFPGRFSGRQFSNSRSEMNVSTLELGDSALYLCASSLWGEQLNTGELFFGEGSRLTVL.

J is TRBJ2-5 and V is TRBV7-9, with TRBD1 matching over 11 bases. V dropped 4 bases and J dropped 5; count of bases not matched to a gene: 6. CDR1 SEHNR and CDR2 FQNEAQ come from the germline V gene (reference sequence). This CDR3 spans 15 amino acids. CDR3 DNA: TGTGCCAGCAGCTCCGGACAGGGGGCGTCGGAGACCCAGTACTTC. Translating gives CASSSGQGASETQYF.

In this sample, this clone turned up once. This chain links TRBV7-9 with TRBJ1-4, with D unclear. Germline V gene sequence: CDR1 SEHNR, CDR2 FQNEAQ (reference sequence). Trimming pared 5 bases from V and 2 bases from J, leaving 12 bases between. The CDR3 has 15 residues. This CDR3 reads CASSRGGSTNEKLFF. CDR3 bases: TGTGCCAGCAGCCGAGGAGGGTCGACTAATGAAAAACTGTTTTTT.